This T cell receptor (beta chain) was captured by sequencing in a study of Graves' ophthalmopathy and Graves' hyperthyroidism (dated by TCRdb to between 2017 and 2018). For the wider study: Peripheral blood was collected at initial diagnosis, before any treatment. The study used signatures of the TCR beta repertoire to tell Graves' ophthalmopathy apart from Graves' hyperthyroidism and to predict which patients would progress to ophthalmopathy. In total, 120 to 150 blood samples were TCR-sequenced: 43 ophthalmopathy, under 80 hyperthyroidism and roughly 17 hyperthyroidism-to-ophthalmopathy patients. To explore V-J signatures that distinguish ophthalmopathy from hyperthyroidism, a discovery set of about a hundred patients was enrolled, made up of 40 to 45 with ophthalmopathy and around 60 with stable hyperthyroidism. For independent validation, a separate cohort was made up of about 18 hyperthyroidism patients plus 17 patients who later progressed from hyperthyroidism to ophthalmopathy. In about six hyperthyroidism patients, the T-cell repertoire of thyroid tissue was compared with the T-cell repertoire of blood. Following sample collection, hyperthyroidism patients were given methimazole at a starting dose of 30 mg daily, and ophthalmopathy patients were given high-dose intravenous methylprednisolone. The roughly 91 discovery patients were randomly divided into training and test sets at a 7:3 ratio.

In the case of this clonotype: No antigen is known for it. No qualities accompany the bases; no much larger clone lies one base away.

Paper-wide results and their limitations: In validation, the model predicted ophthalmopathy progression with about 71% sensitivity and roughly 72% specificity; around twelve predicted patients were CT-confirmed with GO in a median of about 6.2 months. In cross-validation, the 13-signature model distinguished ophthalmopathy from stable hyperthyroidism with 85% to 90% sensitivity and roughly 81% specificity, and in the test set the corresponding values were around 80% and 75%. No statistical method was used to predetermine the sample size, and group allocation was not hidden from the investigators. Among expanded thyroid clonotypes with frequency above 0.001, most also showed up in blood, which suggests that blood repertoires may reflect the thyroid immune response.

Ophthalmopathy patients had moderately to severely active disease, Clinical Activity Score of at least 3, NOSPECS grade of at least 4, and disease duration under 3 months. Anyone with other autoimmune diseases, uncontrolled infections, pregnancy or lactation was excluded from the study. Diagnosis was based on clinical symptoms, serum thyroxine, TRAb, thyroid ultrasound and orbital computed tomography. PBMCs were isolated from 10 ml of fresh peripheral blood by Ficoll-Paque density gradient centrifugation. Trizol reagent was used to extract the total RNA, and its quality was then checked on an Agilent 2100 Bioanalyzer. For repertoire sequencing, TCR beta CDR3 regions were amplified from RNA transcripts. The first round of RT-PCR was done with HTBI primers and the Qiagen OneStep RT-PCR kit, and was followed by a second round of multiplex PCR, then size selection and purification. The libraries underwent paired-end sequencing with 100 bp reads on an Illumina HiSeq2000. The source study handled its data this way. SOAPnuke was used to process the reads, removing any read that contained adapters or uncalled bases, had a mean Phred below 15, or lacked an exact match to the constant primer or identifier. COPE v1.2.5 was used to merge the high-quality paired reads. Each unique nucleotide sequence was treated as a clonotype, and MiTCR v1.1 was used to align the clonotypes to the IMGT TRB V, D and J references. The analysis was limited to V-J combinations with a frequency above 0.0001, which together covered 99% to 99.2% of the repertoires. For each V-J combination, a TCR clonal expansion and chaos score was defined as the ratio of F50 clonal expansion to chaos observed in the TCRdist matrix. Welch's t-statistics and random forest were used to reduce features to about a dozen V-J combinations, which were fed into a naive Bayes classifier. Thyroid-blood repertoire similarity was quantified with the Morisita-Horn index. TCRdb trimmed public reads at Q25 via fastp, called clones via MiXCR and kept in-frame beta chains. A single entry per CDR3 protein holds the most common genes and DNA from its merged rows. The V and J calls shown here were made by TCRdb, not taken from the authors' results. The sample table records 200,000 to 250,000 distinct CDR3 sequences; about 32% of these occur just once. Approximately 9% of the sample rests with the top ten.

From its cysteine to its phenylalanine, the CDR3 spans 13 amino acids. The read is trimmed to its CDR3 DNA, 39 bases read in frame from base 1. Trimming takes 4 bases from V and 10 bases from J, and the germline ends sit 16 bases apart. Recombination joined TRBV12-3 or TRBV12-4 with TRBJ1-1; the D gene is possibly TRBD1, with 5 bases matching. The clonotype was recovered from a middle-aged man with Graves' ophthalmopathy. Donor details come from another sample of the same person, matched by shared clones. Material: peripheral blood. The CDR3 sequence is CASSSDGASGAFF. Read as DNA, the sequence is TGTGCCAGCAGTTCCGACGGGGCCTCAGGAGCTTTCTTT.